These T cell receptor beta chains were read from a single sample in a study of T cells in Graves' hyperthyroidism and ophthalmopathy. TCRdb fed the multiplex PCR reads into MiXCR, producing one record per CDR3 protein. The repertoire holds just over 550,000 distinct CDR3 sequences, with 46% as singletons. The specimen was peripheral blood or thyroid tissue (not recorded which). All receptors come from a woman aged 18-30 years with Graves' hyperthyroidism. CDR3s include the opening cysteine and the closing phenylalanine or tryptophan.

J gene,V gene,CDR3 protein
TRBJ2-7,TRBV20-1,CSASRGLAGAYEQYF
TRBJ1-1,TRBV6-6,CASTIRDTEAFF
TRBJ2-5,TRBV4-3,CASSLGGEKETQYF
TRBJ2-7,TRBV7-3,CASSPRTSGRAYHEQYF
TRBJ1-2,TRBV7-3,CASSRQSYGYTF
TRBJ1-2,TRBV7-3,CASNPGGADGYTF
TRBJ1-6,TRBV2,CASSMESSYNSPLHF
TRBJ2-7,TRBV7-2,CASSLDGGSSYEQYF
TRBJ1-6,TRBV15,CATSVVTGGQALHF
TRBJ2-7,TRBV5-1,CASGPGTAGYEQYF
TRBJ2-7,TRBV5-1,CASSFRQGEYYEQYF
TRBJ2-7,TRBV10-1,CASSESYGGGYEQYF
TRBJ1-5,TRBV24-1,CATARGANPNQPQHF
TRBJ1-5,TRBV10-3,CATPARYSNSNQPQHF
TRBJ2-2,TRBV7-8,CASKPGGYTGELFF
TRBJ2-7,TRBV24-1,CATSDGGIGSYEQYF
TRBJ2-5,TRBV7-9,CASSFGAVQYF
TRBJ2-5,TRBV2,CASKERWIETQYF
TRBJ1-6,TRBV7-2,CASSHRQGNGGSPLHF
TRBJ1-5,TRBV2,CASSEPGERPQHF
TRBJ1-1,TRBV7-3,CASSLGTGTEAFF
TRBJ1-2,TRBV15,CATSDLRGSGGGYTF
TRBJ1-5,TRBV7-6,CASSTGNQPQHF
TRBJ1-6,TRBV25-1,CASSENNPPLHF
TRBJ2-7,TRBV7-2,CASSLWREISYEQYF
TRBJ2-7,TRBV6-1,CASRGLAHEQYF
TRBJ1-2,TRBV10-3,CAIRGDRGRGNYGYTF
TRBJ1-5,TRBV20-1,CSAKAGTPSSNQPQHF
TRBJ2-5,TRBV9,CASSEHGSETQYF
TRBJ1-5,TRBV11-2,CASSLSTGSNQPQHF
TRBJ1-6,TRBV5-6,CASSGANPPLHF
TRBJ2-7,TRBV2,CASSERASYEQYF
TRBJ2-5,TRBV7-6,CASSLGAAVGQETQYF
TRBJ1-2,TRBV7-8,CASSYQGKDYGYTF
TRBJ1-1,TRBV5-1,CASSSAASTGEDTEAFF
TRBJ1-1,TRBV20-1,CSARDRDTEALF
TRBJ1-5,TRBV15,CATSRDRGQGQPQHF
TRBJ2-7,TRBV5-6,CASSQLAATYEQYF
TRBJ2-5,TRBV29-1,CSVVWGGETQYF
TRBJ1-6,TRBV10-2,CASSRGGSYNSPLHF
TRBJ1-1,TRBV9,CASSVGMQETNTEAFF
TRBJ2-5,TRBV29-1,CSGEFSGTGWETQYF
TRBJ1-5,TRBV7-2,CASSQEPGLGNQPQHF
TRBJ1-5,TRBV15,CATSRAFLRTGNNQPQHF
TRBJ2-3,TRBV2,CASSALADTQYF
TRBJ2-7,TRBV7-2,CASSLSSGQGNEQYF
TRBJ2-6,TRBV24-1,CATGGGGDNVLTF
TRBJ1-2,TRBV19,CASSQDGAENYGYPF
TRBJ1-5,TRBV19,CASLSPGANQPQHF
TRBJ2-7,TRBV7-2,CASSLGQRIVEQYF
TRBJ2-7,TRBV5-4,CASSTRWTSGSHEQYF
TRBJ2-5,TRBV7-2,CASSNGQTQYF
TRBJ1-3,TRBV12-3/TRBV12-4,CASSLTLSSGNTIYF
TRBJ2-2,TRBV25-1,CASSQGPRGTGELFF
TRBJ2-7,TRBV7-9,CASSLSSFAGYEQYF